This T cell receptor beta chain originates from a study of T cell repertoires in cytomegalovirus infection. Study results and limitations: People with CMV and the relevant HLA were identified by cumulative public TCR beta family frequency.

TCRdb recomputed calls from the reads with MiXCR, one row per CDR3 protein. The repertoire holds around 900,000 distinct CDR3 sequences, with approximately 31% as singletons. There are 12 residues in the CDR3. Germline V gene data show CDR1 as LNHDA and CDR2 as SQIVND (reference sequence). Trimming shortened V by 3 bases and J by 8 bases, and 8 bases separated the two germline ends. This clonotype showed up just a few times. As yet, its antigen is unknown. The J gene is TRBJ2-1, the V gene TRBV19; tentatively, D is TRBD1 (6 bases). The sequence was obtained from a human donor in good health (CMV status not recorded). Some clones in this sample may be carry-over from other donors' samples. Source: cultured CD8+ T cells from PBMCs, taken from culture after CMV antigen stimulation. This CDR3 reads CASSIQGYEQFF. The CDR3 DNA reads TGTGCCAGTAGTATTCAGGGGTATGAGCAGTTCTTC.